Listed here is a single T cell receptor beta chain. The antigen remains undetermined. The V and J ends lost 1 base and 5 bases, in that order; junction bases with no gene match: 12. Germline CDR1 MGHRA, CDR2 YSYEKL. The CDR3 contains 17 residues. The sample belongs to a study of T cell responses to AZD1222 COVID-19 vaccine. On the study more broadly: Investigators merged groups given second doses at roughly 4 or roughly 12 weeks.

Study-level points and caveats: Only five to seven AZD1222 recipients tested seropositive at baseline. Sampled repertoires all dated from after the peak T cell response. Females outnumbered males among donors, who were mostly white British; clonal diversity was possibly underestimated.

The data were produced by immunoSEQ multiplex PCR, yet TCRdb's version contains in-frame clones alone and is incomplete. The repertoire holds 150,000 to 200,000 clones, with about 92% as singletons. The rearrangement uses TRBV4-1 and TRBJ2-3; 7 bases are a match to TRBD1. The receptor comes from an adult in good health. This material consisted of peripheral blood, taken on day 0 of AZD1222 vaccination. The CDR3 DNA reads as TGCGCCAGCAGCCAAGGGGACAGATTTAGATCGAGAGATACGCAGTATTTT. Its protein product is CASSQGDRFRSRDTQYF.